The 15 T cell receptor beta chains listed next were all sequenced from one sample in a study of shared clonotypes between healthy human individuals. Generated by immunoSEQ multiplex PCR, the TCRdb table keeps only in-frame clones and is missing some. The sample holds roughly 2.6 million clones, approximately 92% seen once. Material for sequencing was naive CD4+ T cells sorted from blood. Subset denoted: CD45RA+ positively selected. The receptors originated from a man in his late teens or twenties in good health.

Points on this clone: This CDR3 is also generated by other DNA sequences in the sample. The genes are TRBV30 and TRBJ1-1, with a weak D call TRBD1 (5 bases). This CDR3 comprises 13 residues. Per germline, CDR1 GTSNPN and CDR2 SVGIG (reference sequence). V was clipped by 5 bases and J by 2 bases, with 12 bases between them. This CDR3 is CAWSAQGNTEAFF. CDR3 DNA sequence: TGTGCCTGGTCTGCCCAGGGTAACACTGAAGCTTTCTTT.

The V call is TRBV11-3, the J call TRBJ1-3; D possibly uses TRBD1 or TRBD2 (5 bases each). The J call is doubtful: the DNA matches TRBJ2-2 better. The germline V gene encodes CDR1 SGHNT and CDR2 YENEEA. The CDR3 covers 13 residues. The DNA of the CDR3 is TGTGCCAGCAGCTTAGGGGGGACCGGGGAGCTGTTTTTT. It is translated as CASSLGGTGELFF.

Only a few counts were recorded for this clone. This chain links TRBV19 with TRBJ1-5, with TRBD1 matching over 9 bases. CDR3 length equals 13 residues. The J segment lost 6 bases and the V segment lost 7 bases, leaving 4 bases of the junction unmatched. Germline V CDR1 and CDR2: LNHDA, SQIVND (reference sequence). CDR3 protein: CASMRTGVQPQHF. The DNA for the CDR3 is TGTGCCAGTATGAGGACAGGGGTTCAGCCCCAGCATTTT.

The gene calls are TRBV9 and TRBJ2-3; D is uncertain. Germline CDR1 is SGDLS and CDR2 is YYNGEE. V was shortened by 4 bases and J by 2 bases, with 11 bases between the two germline ends. CDR3 length equals 14 residues. CDR3 amino acids: CASSPNVVTDTQYF. The CDR3 DNA sequence: TGTGCCAGCAGCCCTAATGTTGTCACAGATACGCAGTATTTT.

V gene TRBV7-9 combines with J gene TRBJ2-7, with D perhaps TRBD1 (5 bases). CDR3 length: 14 amino acids. V was pared by 5 bases and J by 5 bases, with 16 bases between. Germline lookup yields CDR1 SEHNR and CDR2 FQNEAQ (reference sequence). CDR3 in amino acids: CASSSLRARDEQYF. The DNA for the CDR3 is TGTGCCAGCAGCAGTCTCAGGGCACGGGACGAGCAGTACTTC.

As regards this clone: Within the sample, other DNA sequences also encode this same CDR3. The gene calls are TRBV18 and TRBJ1-2; no firm D call. The ends were cut back, 2 bases at V and 4 bases at J, with 5 bases in the middle. CDR3 length: 12 residues. Germline CDR1 KGHSH, CDR2 LQKENI. Here the CDR3 reads CASSPESYGYTF. The DNA of the CDR3 is TGTGCCAGCTCACCAGAGAGCTATGGCTACACCTTC.

V and J are TRBV15 and TRBJ2-6; D ambiguous. Germline loops: CDR1 LNHNV, CDR2 YYDKDF (reference sequence). V was shortened by 5 bases and J by 0 bases, with 11 bases between the two germline ends. The CDR3 extends over 16 amino acids. Written as DNA, the CDR3 is TGTGCCACCAGCGGAAGACAACCCTCTGGGGCCAACGTCCTGACTTTC. It specifies CATSGRQPSGANVLTF. Full variable domain (remainder filled in from reference TRBV15 and TRBJ2-6): DAMVIQNPRYQVTQFGKPVTLSCSQTLNHNVMYWYQQKSSQAPKLLFHYYDKDFNNEADTPDNFQSRRPNTSFCFLDIRSPGLGDTAMYLCATSGRQPSGANVLTFGAGSRLTVL.

The rearrangement links TRBV6-6 to TRBJ1-2; no clear D. Germline CDR1 is MNHNY and CDR2 is SVGAGI (reference sequence). V dropped 1 base and J dropped 3 bases, with 3 bases sitting between them. This CDR3 contains 12 residues. The DNA of the CDR3 is TGTGCCAGCAGTTACTTGGACTATGGCTACACCTTC. Translating gives CASSYLDYGYTF.

Of note for this clone: The junction differs from germline at one of its ends, possibly a read error. This chain connects TRBV6-5 to TRBJ2-4; D tentatively reads TRBD1 or TRBD2 (5 bases each). CDR3 length equals 11 residues. Germline CDR1 reads MNHEY; CDR2 reads SVGAGI. CDR3 sequence reads: CASSDGGPPNF. Written as DNA, the CDR3 is TGTGCCAGCAGTGATGGGGGACCGCCAAACTTC.

CDR3 nucleotides: TGCGCCAGCGGGAGGATTTCGGGACAGGGGACCGACGAGCAGTACTTC. This sequence encodes CASGRISGQGTDEQYF. V is TRBV5-1 and J is TRBJ2-7; 10 bases are a match to TRBD1. CDR1 and CDR2 (germline): SGHRS, YFSETQ. The CDR3 runs 16 residues. Trimming removed 7 bases from V and 5 bases from J; junction bases left unmatched: 15.

The genes are TRBV2 and TRBJ1-5; possibly TRBD1 for D (6 bases). This CDR3 contains 15 residues. V lost 6 bases to trimming and J lost 0 bases, with 12 bases between them. Germline CDR1 reads SNHLY; CDR2 reads FYNNEI. The CDR3 sequence: CASSATGLSNQPQHF. The CDR3 DNA sequence: TGTGCCAGCAGCGCTACAGGGCTTAGCAATCAGCCCCAGCATTTT.

The chain carries TRBV6-1 and TRBJ1-5, with D uncertain. Germline V gives CDR1 MNHNS, CDR2 SASEGT. This CDR3 has 13 residues. V lost 6 bases to trimming and J lost 2 bases, with 8 bases between them. The CDR3, as DNA: TGTGCCAGCAGAAGGGAGGGCAATCAGCCCCAGCATTTT. Protein sequence: CASRREGNQPQHF.

This chain joins TRBV11-2 and TRBJ2-7; D gene uncertain. The CDR3 has 17 amino acids. The V gene's germline CDR1 is SGHAT and CDR2 FQNNGV. V was pared by 1 base and J by 3 bases, with 19 bases between. CDR3 nucleotides: TGTGCCAGCAGCTTAGGGGGTCCACCCTCGAGAGGCTACGAGCAGTACTTC. Encoded protein: CASSLGGPPSRGYEQYF.

This sequence joins TRBV7-2 and TRBJ2-7, with D possibly matching TRBD2 (6 bases). CDR3 length: 14 residues. Germline V gives CDR1 SGHTA, CDR2 FQGNSA. V was pared by 3 bases and J by 3 bases, with 12 bases between. CDR3 DNA sequence: TGTGCCAGCAGCTTTTGGGCGGGGCGCTACGAGCAGTACTTC. Its translation: CASSFWAGRYEQYF.

This chain's CDR3 is CASSSLDQETQYF. The CDR3 nucleotides read TGTGCCAGCAGCTCGCTCGACCAAGAGACCCAGTACTTC. The chain uses TRBV5-4 and TRBJ2-5; D gene ambiguous. Trimming removed 3 bases at V and 0 bases at J, with 6 bases between. CDR3 length: 13 residues. Germline CDR1 SGHNT, CDR2 YYREEE (reference sequence).